Detailed here is one T cell receptor (beta chain). Its antigen is currently unknown. The entry originates in a study of blood T cells in healthy people across ages. Findings of the study overall: Roughly linear declines in TCR beta diversity per million T cells occurred with age.

With a J-beta primer mix and a sample-barcoded 5' primer, a second PCR ran about 7 to 12 cycles. MiXCR, run by TCRdb on the 5' RACE reads, gives a single entry per CDR3 protein. The sample carries 600,000 or so distinct CDR3 sequences, about 30% recorded once. The CDR3 loop spans 13 amino acids. Germline V CDR1 and CDR2: SQVTM, ANQGSEA. The genes are TRBV29-1 and TRBJ2-4, with TRBD1 as a possible D gene (6 bases). The DNA end favors TRBJ2-5, so the J call may be wrong. The TCR originated in a woman aged 80 or over in good health. Material for sequencing was blood. The CDR3 coding sequence is TGCAGCGTTGCAGAGGACAGCCAAGAGACCCAGTACTTC. Residues: CSVAEDSQETQYF.